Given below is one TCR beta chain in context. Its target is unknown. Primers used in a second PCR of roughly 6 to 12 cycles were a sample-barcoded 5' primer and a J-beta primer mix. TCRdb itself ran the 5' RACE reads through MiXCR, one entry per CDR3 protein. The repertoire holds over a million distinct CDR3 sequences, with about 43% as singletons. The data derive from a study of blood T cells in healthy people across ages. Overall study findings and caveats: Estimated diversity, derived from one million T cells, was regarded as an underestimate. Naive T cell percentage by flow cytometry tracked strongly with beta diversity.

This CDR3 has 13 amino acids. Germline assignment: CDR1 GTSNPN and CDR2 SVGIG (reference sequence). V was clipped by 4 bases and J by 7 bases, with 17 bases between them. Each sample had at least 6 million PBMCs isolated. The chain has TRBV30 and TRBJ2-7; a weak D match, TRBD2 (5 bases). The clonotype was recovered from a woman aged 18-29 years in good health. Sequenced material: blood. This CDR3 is CAWTIDYGLEQYF. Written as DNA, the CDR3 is TGTGCCTGGACGATAGACTACGGTTTGGAGCAGTACTTC.